Listed here is a single T cell receptor beta chain. Other DNA sequences from this sample encode an identical CDR3 as well. From germline, CDR1 is SGHAT and CDR2 FQNNGV. The V end lost 8 bases, the J end lost 3 bases, and 10 bases lay between the germline ends. This CDR3 spans 12 amino acids. Measured with immunoSEQ multiplex PCR; TCRdb has only the in-frame clones, and not every one. The repertoire consists of some 270,000 clones, with 80% to 90% occurring once and the leading ten covering roughly 3.9%. The sample originates from a study of blood T cell repertoires in COVID-19. Sequenced sample: PBMCs or T cells enriched from blood (not recorded which). This TCR derives from a woman aged 25 to 45 with acute COVID-19. The rearrangement joins TRBV11-2 to TRBJ1-1, with a tentative D call TRBD1 (5 bases). As DNA, the CDR3 is TGTGCCAGCGGACCCAGGGACACTGAAGCTTTCTTT. Residues: CASGPRDTEAFF.